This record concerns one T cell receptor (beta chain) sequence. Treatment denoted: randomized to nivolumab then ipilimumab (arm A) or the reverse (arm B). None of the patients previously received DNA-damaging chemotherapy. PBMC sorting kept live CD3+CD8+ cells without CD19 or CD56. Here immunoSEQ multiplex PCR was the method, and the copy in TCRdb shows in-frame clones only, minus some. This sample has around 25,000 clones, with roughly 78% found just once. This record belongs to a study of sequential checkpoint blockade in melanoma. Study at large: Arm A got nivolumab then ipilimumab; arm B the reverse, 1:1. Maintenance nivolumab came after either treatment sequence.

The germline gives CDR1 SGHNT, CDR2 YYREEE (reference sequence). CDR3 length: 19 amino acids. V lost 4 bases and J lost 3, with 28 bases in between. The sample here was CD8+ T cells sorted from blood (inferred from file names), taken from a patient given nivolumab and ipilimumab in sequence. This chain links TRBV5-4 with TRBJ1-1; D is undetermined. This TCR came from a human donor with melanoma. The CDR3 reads CASSAGGWVGKQLDTEAFF. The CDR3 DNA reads TGTGCCAGCAGCGCGGGAGGTTGGGTGGGGAAGCAGTTGGACACTGAAGCTTTCTTT.